A single sample gave rise to the 20 T cell receptor beta chains below, sequenced in a study of CD8 T cells in ankylosing spondylitis. Using its own MiXCR run on the 5' RACE reads, TCRdb lists one record per CDR3 protein. Of over 150,000 distinct CDR3 sequences in the sample, 13% were seen once. The sequencing sample was made of blood, either unsorted or a sorted T cell fraction (not recorded which). These TCRs come from a male donor with ankylosing spondylitis or in good health (not recorded which).

This chain joins TRBV3-1 and TRBJ2-2; possibly TRBD2 for D (5 bases). The germline V and J ends were trimmed by 0 bases and 3 bases, with 11 bases remaining between them. The CDR3 length is 16 residues. Germline-derived CDR1 and CDR2 are LGHDT and YNNKEL (reference sequence). This chain's CDR3 is CASSQDGYGDTGELFF. Here the CDR3 DNA reads TGTGCCAGCAGCCAAGATGGCTACGGGGACACCGGGGAGCTGTTTTTT. The entire variable domain, with the rest obtained from reference TRBV3-1 and TRBJ2-2, is as follows: DTAVSQTPKYLVTQMGNDKSIKCEQNLGHDTMYWYKQDSKKFLKIMFSYNNKELIINETVPNRFSPKSPDKAHLNLHINSLELGDSAVYFCASSQDGYGDTGELFFGEGSRLTVL.

This clonotype has just a few counts. This chain links TRBV4-1 with TRBJ1-2; D uncertain. CDR3 length equals 16 residues. Trimming stripped 0 bases from V and 3 bases from J, with 14 bases between. The V gene's germline CDR1 is MGHRA and CDR2 YSYEKL. Here the CDR3 DNA reads TGCGCCAGCAGCCAAGATGAGGCGGAATCCTACTATGGCTACACCTTC. It yields the protein CASSQDEAESYYGYTF.

The chain uses TRBV7-8 and TRBJ2-2, with D possibly matching TRBD2 (5 bases). This CDR3 spans 19 amino acids. Per the germline V gene, CDR1 is SGHVS and CDR2 is FQNEAQ. Trimming stripped 4 bases from V and 0 bases from J, with 21 bases between. The CDR3 reads CASSSSLEVAATNTGELFF. The CDR3 nucleotides read TGTGCCAGCAGCTCCTCCCTGGAGGTAGCAGCAACGAACACCGGGGAGCTGTTTTTT.

This clonotype occurred many times. The chain links TRBV12-3 or TRBV12-4 to TRBJ2-2, with 8 nucleotides matching TRBD2. This CDR3 is built from 20 residues. V trimming: 5 bases; J trimming: 2 bases; junction bases outside the gene matches: 19. As DNA, the CDR3 is TGTGCCAGCAGTCCCCCCGCGTGGATCAAAGCGGGGGAAAACACCGGGGAGCTGTTTTTT. Amino acid sequence: CASSPPAWIKAGENTGELFF.

The V call is TRBV29-1, the J call TRBJ1-2; D is uncertain. The V end lost 7 bases, the J end lost 2 bases, and 14 bases lay between the germline ends. The CDR3 runs 13 residues. CDR1 and CDR2 (germline): SQVTM, ANQGSEA. CDR3 amino acids: CSALDGYNYGYTF. The CDR3 DNA sequence: TGCAGCGCTTTGGACGGCTACAACTATGGCTACACCTTC.

The rearrangement uses TRBV6-1 and TRBJ2-3; maybe TRBD2 (6 bases). V lost 3 bases and J 6 bases, leaving 13 bases between the germline ends. The CDR3 is made up of 14 amino acids. Per the germline V gene, CDR1 is MNHNS and CDR2 is SASEGT. The CDR3 DNA reads as TGTGCCAGCAGTGACAGGAGGGCGGCTGATACGCAGTATTTT. It translates to CASSDRRAADTQYF.

This clonotype has only a few counts. The V call is TRBV6-1, the J call TRBJ2-1; D is unclear. The ends were cut back, 6 bases at V and 2 bases at J, with 14 bases in the middle. CDR1 is MNHNS, CDR2 SASEGT, per germline. The CDR3 is 15 residues long. The CDR3 sequence is CASRGNWATYNEQFF. CDR3 DNA: TGTGCCAGCAGGGGTAACTGGGCGACCTACAATGAGCAGTTCTTC.

The chain has TRBV9 and TRBJ1-5; tentative D call: TRBD1 (5 bases). The CDR3 covers 18 residues. Trimming pared 1 base from V and 2 bases from J, leaving 19 bases between. Germline CDR1 and CDR2: SGDLS and YYNGEE. Here the CDR3 DNA reads TGTGCCAGCAGCGTAAACCACAGGTACCCGGGCGGCAATCAGCCCCAGCATTTT. This encodes CASSVNHRYPGGNQPQHF.

The V gene is TRBV3-1, the J gene TRBJ2-5; no clear D gene. The CDR3 loop spans 14 amino acids. Between the trimmed V and J ends, which lost 6 bases and 1 base, there was a span of 12 bases. Per germline, CDR1 LGHDT and CDR2 YNNKEL (reference sequence). The DNA of the CDR3 is TGTGCCAGCAGTCCGTACTCGCTCCAAGAGACCCAGTACTTC. Translated, it gives CASSPYSLQETQYF.

This clonotype was detected ten times or more. The chain has TRBV4-1 and TRBJ2-7; 13 nucleotides line up with TRBD2. Germline values: CDR1 MGHRA, CDR2 YSYEKL. The CDR3 sequence is 16 residues long. J lost 3 bases, V lost 3 bases, and 5 bases had no gene match. The CDR3 region is CASSQGLAGTLYEQYF. CDR3 in DNA: TGCGCCAGCAGCCAGGGACTAGCGGGAACACTCTACGAGCAGTACTTC.

In its sample, this clonotype was seen a few times. This chain joins TRBV12-3 or TRBV12-4 and TRBJ2-7; D gene uncertain. This CDR3 has 14 residues. V was pared by 3 bases and J by 0 bases, with 9 bases between. CDR3 coding DNA: TGTGCCAGCAGTTTCCAAGGCCACTCCTACGAGCAGTACTTC. Amino acid sequence: CASSFQGHSYEQYF.

This clonotype was recorded many times. The V gene is TRBV27, the J gene TRBJ1-1, with 7 bases fitting TRBD1. The CDR3 runs to 15 residues. CDR1 is MNHEY and CDR2 is SMNVEV in the germline V gene (reference sequence). Trimming at V came to 2 bases and at J to 1 base, leaving 4 bases not matched to a gene. The CDR3 bases are TGTGCCAGCAGTTTAGGGGCAGGGGGGAACACTGAAGCTTTCTTT. This encodes CASSLGAGGNTEAFF.

The chain is built from TRBV3-1 and TRBJ2-1, with 13 bases that match TRBD2. V lost 3 bases, J lost 2 bases, and 4 bases stayed unmatched. The CDR3 covers 17 residues. Germline V gene sequence: CDR1 LGHDT, CDR2 YNNKEL (reference sequence). The CDR3 loop is CASSHTSGRATYNEQFF. The CDR3 bases are TGTGCCAGCAGCCATACTAGCGGGAGGGCGACCTACAATGAGCAGTTCTTC.

The chain uses TRBV6-1 and TRBJ1-2, with a possible D match to TRBD1 (6 bases). CDR3 length equals 15 residues. CDR1 and CDR2 from the germline V gene are MNHNS and SASEGT. V was cut by 1 base and J by 4 bases, with 13 bases left in between. CDR3 in DNA: TGTGCCAGCAGTGAAGTTTACACAGGGTCCTATGGCTACACCTTC. Protein: CASSEVYTGSYGYTF.

Only a few counts were recorded for this clonotype. This rearrangement joins TRBV6-1 to TRBJ1-2; D not resolved. From germline, CDR1 is MNHNS and CDR2 SASEGT. The CDR3 is made up of 13 amino acids. V shed 3 bases and J shed 2 bases, with 7 bases lying between them. Here the CDR3 DNA reads TGTGCCAGCAGTGACGGACTCAACTATGGCTACACCTTC. This codes for CASSDGLNYGYTF.

The chain is built from TRBV12-3 or TRBV12-4 and TRBJ2-1, with TRBD2 matching over 8 bases. Trimming took 8 bases from V and 4 from J; bases not matched to a gene: 4. The CDR3 consists of 13 residues. In DNA form, the CDR3 reads TGTGCCAGCCTACTAGCGGAGTACAATGAGCAGTTCTTC. It is translated as CASLLAEYNEQFF.

For the CDR3, the DNA is TGTGCCAGCAGCTTCCCGCCAGGGGAAGGGGACACTGAAGCTTTCTTT. Its protein is CASSFPPGEGDTEAFF. V is TRBV7-9 and J is TRBJ1-1; tentative D call: TRBD1 (6 bases). The germline V and J ends were trimmed by 3 bases and 3 bases, with 17 bases remaining between them. The germline gives CDR1 SEHNR, CDR2 FQNEAQ (reference sequence). This CDR3 comprises 16 residues.

This clonotype was counted at least ten times. The chain links TRBV19 to TRBJ2-1; TRBD2 aligns across 7 bases. This CDR3 has 13 amino acids. The V gene end was trimmed by 10 bases and the J gene end by 8 bases; junction bases not matched to a gene: 11. Per the germline V gene, CDR1 is LNHDA and CDR2 is SQIVND (reference sequence). The CDR3 DNA follows: TGTGCCACCACCGACTTAGCGGGCGATGAGCAGTTCTTC. Amino acids: CATTDLAGDEQFF.

In this sample, this clonotype turned up a few times. The gene calls are TRBV20-1 and TRBJ2-1, with 9 bases that match TRBD1. Losses at the gene ends were 4 bases for V and 2 bases for J; bases not matched to a gene: 3. Germline values: CDR1 DFQATT, CDR2 SNEGSKA (reference sequence). The CDR3 is 14 residues long. The CDR3 DNA follows: TGCAGTGCTAAGGGACAGGGCGCCTACAATGAGCAGTTCTTC. Its translation: CSAKGQGAYNEQFF.

This sequence joins TRBV4-1 and TRBJ1-4; maybe TRBD1 (6 bases). The length of the CDR3 is 14 residues. Germline V gives CDR1 MGHRA, CDR2 YSYEKL. Trimming took 3 bases from V and 8 from J, leaving 13 bases between them. The CDR3 is CASSQVRGYEKLFF. CDR3 bases: TGCGCCAGCAGCCAGGTCAGGGGTTACGAAAAACTGTTTTTT.